The TCR beta chain under discussion was sequenced for a study of T cell responses to AZD1222 COVID-19 vaccine (dated by TCRdb to the early 2020s). Describing the broader study: Because spike-specific TCR depth and breadth did not differ between the two schedules, AZD1222 recipients who got a second dose at roughly 4 weeks were pooled with those who got a second dose at roughly 12 weeks. TCR sequencing covered 230 to 250 trial participants: 200 to 220 given two doses of AZD1222 and around 25 given two doses of MenACWY control vaccine. Enrollment into the trials was organized by age into subgroups of 18-55, 56-69 and 70-plus years, and those subgroups contained approximately 160, 26 and 62 TCR-sequenced participants, respectively.

This clone occurred once. No cognate antigen has been identified for it. Base-call qualities are not available, and no considerably larger clone is one nucleotide away. CDR1 and CDR2 are drawn from the germline V gene: SGDLS, YYNGEE. Clipping removes 0 bases from V and 0 bases from J, with 16 as the unmatched junction base count. The CDR3 runs 20 amino acids, cysteine and phenylalanine included. The sequence is cut down to CDR3 DNA, 60 bases in frame from base 1. Beyond this particular receptor, the publication reports: Only a handful of AZD1222 recipients were SARS-CoV-2 seropositive at baseline, limiting conclusions about previously exposed vaccinees. CD4 TCRs associated with the vaccine covered the entire spike protein, and the dominant responses were in regions 160-218 and 743-854. The 56-69-year group was small, and its depth increase did not reach significance, likely because of low power. No day 14 peak-response samples were available, so repertoires were characterized only after the peak T cell response. Participants were mostly white British and included more females than males, and it was suggested by the authors that clonal diversity may have been underestimated. After two AZD1222 doses, spike-specific TCR breadth and depth were significantly higher than at day 0 and than in MenACWY recipients. Reportedly, close to half of the unique spike-specific TCRs recognized epitopes lying outside the regions that are mutated in the B.1.351 and B.1.1.7 variants.

The CDR3 regions of human TCRbeta chains were analyzed by immunosequencing. The original pipeline was this. Repertoire TCRs were matched against a reference library of SARS-CoV-2-specific TCRs generated with the MIRA antigen-specificity platform. Breadth meant the fraction of unique TCRs that were SARS-CoV-2-associated, whereas depth meant the fraction of total T cells that were SARS-CoV-2-associated. Using the MIRA data, each spike-specific TCR was mapped to the spike region that the TCR reacts to and placed in a CD4 or CD8 class. Log10-transformed breadth and depth values were compared by one-way ANOVA with Sidak's multiple comparisons tests. Drawn from immuneACCESS, this table holds only the in-frame rearrangements with V and J called that TCRdb kept. Clones are partly lost; checked studies trace under half to an unresolved V gene and leave the rest unexplained. That table is the source of V, J and clone size, and D and trimming were worked out from the DNA. The sample has some 54,000 clones on record, around 89% of them singletons. Under 2% of the sample lies in the top ten.

The time point label, read with the paper, signifies: baseline before first vaccination. Samples from vaccinated people were obtained from the UK trials COV001 and COV002, which included a single-blind randomized controlled phase 2/3 trial of AZD1222 (ChAdOx1 nCoV-19) in healthy adults. For TCRbeta chain sequencing, PBMC samples were collected from trial participants at day 0 and at day 28 after the second dose. This TCR came from an adult in good health. In this chain, TRBV9 is recombined with TRBJ2-7, and 9 bases in between align with TRBD2. The sample here was peripheral blood, taken on day 0 of AZD1222 vaccination. The CDR3 protein is CASSVGTPTGLAGFSYEQYF. At the DNA level, the sequence is TGTGCCAGCAGCGTAGGAACACCGACAGGGCTAGCGGGATTCTCCTACGAGCAGTACTTC.